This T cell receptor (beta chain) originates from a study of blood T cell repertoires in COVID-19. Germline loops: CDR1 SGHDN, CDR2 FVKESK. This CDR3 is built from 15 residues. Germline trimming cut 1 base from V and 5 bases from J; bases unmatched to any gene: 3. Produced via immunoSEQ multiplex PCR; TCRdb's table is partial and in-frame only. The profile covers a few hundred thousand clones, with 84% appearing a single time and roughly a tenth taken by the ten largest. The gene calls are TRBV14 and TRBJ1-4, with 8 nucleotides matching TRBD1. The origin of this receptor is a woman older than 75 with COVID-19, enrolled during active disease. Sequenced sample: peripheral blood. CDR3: CASSQGTGGNEKLFF. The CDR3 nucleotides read TGTGCCAGCAGCCAAGGAACAGGGGGAAATGAAAAACTGTTTTTT.